Listed below are T cell receptor beta chains from one sample, sequenced in a study of blood T cell repertoires in COVID-19. Profiled with immunoSEQ multiplex PCR; TCRdb holds only in-frame clones, not every one. This table has about 130,000 clones, roughly 80% appearing once. Sequencing input: PBMCs or T cells enriched from blood (not recorded which). The receptors derive from a man in his forties with acute COVID-19. Both conserved end residues are part of each CDR3. D genes are given only for firm matches. Size is omitted from some rows. Given values are once, few, many or a class for expanded clones.

.	TRBJ2-2	TRBD1	TRBV29-1	CSVGGQGGSDTGELFF	TGCAGCGTTGGGGGACAGGGGGGATCGGACACCGGGGAGCTGTTTTTT
.	TRBJ2-3	TRBD1	TRBV5-1	CASRPGTEGGDTQYF	TGCGCCAGCAGACCCGGGACAGAAGGGGGAGATACGCAGTATTTT
.	TRBJ1-1	TRBD1	TRBV5-1	CASWLTGETEAFF	TGCGCCAGCTGGTTAACAGGGGAGACTGAAGCTTTCTTT
.	TRBJ2-3	.	TRBV5-6	CASSRQSTDTQYF	TGTGCCAGCAGCCGACAGTCCACAGATACGCAGTATTTT
once	TRBJ2-3	TRBD1	TRBV29-1	CSVALKQGRFTDTQYF	TGCAGCGTTGCCCTTAAACAGGGGCGATTCACAGATACGCAGTATTTT
.	TRBJ1-2	TRBD1	TRBV6-5	CASSRQGVYGYTF	TGTGCCAGCAGTCGACAGGGAGTATATGGCTACACCTTC
.	TRBJ1-1	TRBD1	TRBV3-1/TRBV3-2	CASSPPQGQGARSEAFF	TGTGCCAGCAGCCCCCCCCAGGGACAGGGGGCGCGAAGTGAAGCTTTCTTT
.	TRBJ1-1	TRBD1	TRBV5-1	CASSLQGIGDTEAFF	TGCGCCAGCAGCTTACAGGGGATTGGGGACACTGAAGCTTTCTTT
.	TRBJ1-4	TRBD1	TRBV2	CASRRDRDRGEKLFF	TGTGCCAGCAGGAGAGACCGGGACAGGGGGGAAAAACTGTTTTTT
.	TRBJ2-2	TRBD2	TRBV5-6	CASSLAMREGPPNTGELFF	TGTGCCAGCAGCTTGGCCATGCGGGAGGGCCCTCCGAACACCGGGGAGCTGTTTTTT
.	TRBJ1-3	.	TRBV4-2	CASSQDRGAHGNTIYF	TGTGCCAGCAGCCAAGATCGGGGGGCGCATGGAAACACCATATATTTT
once	TRBJ1-1	.	TRBV6-1	CASSDQEQLNTEAFF	TGTGCCAGCAGTGACCAAGAACAGCTGAACACTGAAGCTTTCTTT
.	TRBJ2-1	.	TRBV3-1/TRBV3-2	CASSQVDSYNEQFF	TGTGCCAGCAGCCAAGTTGATAGCTACAATGAGCAGTTCTTC
.	TRBJ1-2	TRBD1	TRBV3-1/TRBV3-2	CASSPGTGVHYGYTF	TGTGCCAGCAGCCCCGGGACAGGCGTCCACTATGGCTACACCTTC
.	TRBJ2-2	TRBD1	TRBV5-1	CASSRTGDLVGELFF	TGCGCCAGCAGCAGGACAGGGGACCTCGTCGGGGAGCTGTTTTTT
.	TRBJ2-1	TRBD2	TRBV4-1	CASSQDGDGGNEQFF	TGCGCCAGCAGCCAAGATGGAGACGGGGGGAATGAGCAGTTCTTC
.	TRBJ1-2	TRBD1	TRBV3-1/TRBV3-2	CASSLEGADYGYTF	TGTGCCAGCAGTCTGGAGGGGGCGGACTATGGCTACACCTTC
few	TRBJ2-1	TRBD1	TRBV10-3	CANGQDRNEQFF	TGTGCCAACGGACAGGACCGAAATGAGCAGTTCTTC
few	TRBJ2-7	.	TRBV5-1	CASSPGSYEQYF	TGCGCCAGCAGCCCGGGTTCCTACGAGCAGTACTTC
.	TRBJ2-7	TRBD1	TRBV24-1	CATSDSGGSSYEQYF	TGTGCCACCAGTGATTCAGGGGGAAGCTCCTACGAGCAGTACTTC
.	TRBJ1-1	.	TRBV5-1	CASSFGANAEAFF	TGCGCCAGCAGCTTTGGTGCGAACGCTGAAGCTTTCTTT
.	TRBJ2-1	TRBD2	TRBV7-3	CASSQRHWTSGASYNEQFF	TGTGCCAGCAGCCAACGCCATTGGACTAGCGGGGCAAGCTACAATGAGCAGTTCTTC
once	TRBJ2-1	TRBD2	TRBV18	CASSTGLAGSEQFF	TGTGCCAGCTCTACGGGACTAGCGGGGTCTGAGCAGTTCTTC
.	TRBJ2-1	TRBD1	TRBV5-6	CASSPPGTGTNEQFF	TGTGCCAGCAGCCCACCCGGGACAGGGACCAATGAGCAGTTCTTC
.	TRBJ2-2	.	TRBV28	CASIRISQGPGELFF	TGTGCCAGCATCCGAATTTCACAGGGACCCGGGGAGCTGTTTTTT
.	TRBJ2-6	TRBD1	TRBV3-1/TRBV3-2	CASSPSRGQGNSGANVLTF	TGTGCCAGCAGCCCCTCCCGAGGACAGGGGAACTCTGGGGCCAACGTCCTGACTTTC
.	TRBJ2-1	TRBD1	TRBV6-6	CASSYGTGASNEQFF	TGTGCCAGCAGTTACGGGACAGGGGCCTCCAATGAGCAGTTCTTC
once	TRBJ1-5	TRBD1	TRBV19	CASSRDSLNQPQHF	TGTGCCAGTAGCCGGGACAGCCTCAATCAGCCCCAGCATTTT
.	TRBJ2-5	.	TRBV5-1	CASSPQDRYQETQYF	TGCGCCAGCAGCCCTCAAGACAGATACCAAGAGACCCAGTACTTC
few	TRBJ2-7	TRBD1	TRBV23-1	CASSQSTGQGALEYEQYF	TGCGCCAGCAGTCAATCGACCGGACAGGGGGCTCTCGAGTACGAGCAGTACTTC
.	TRBJ2-1	TRBD2	TRBV5-1	CASSPSLAGANNEQFF	TGCGCCAGCAGTCCGAGCCTAGCGGGAGCGAACAATGAGCAGTTCTTC
.	TRBJ2-7	.	TRBV6-5	CASSSGQSDEQYF	TGTGCCAGCAGTTCCGGACAGTCTGACGAGCAGTACTTC
few	TRBJ1-1	TRBD1	TRBV14	CASSTQGANTEAFF	TGTGCCAGCAGCACCCAGGGGGCTAACACTGAAGCTTTCTTT
.	TRBJ2-3	.	TRBV6-6	CASSSYTDTQYF	TGTGCCAGCAGTTCTTACACAGATACGCAGTATTTT
once	TRBJ2-7	.	TRBV30	CAWSSGHSSYEQYF	TGTGCCTGGAGTAGTGGACACAGCTCCTACGAGCAGTACTTC
.	TRBJ1-5	.	TRBV5-1	CASSLGESNQPQHF	TGCGCCAGCAGCTTGGGGGAGAGCAATCAGCCCCAGCATTTT
.	TRBJ1-2	TRBD1	TRBV30	CAWSVQGGIDTF	TGTGCCTGGAGTGTACAAGGGGGCATCGACACCTTC
.	TRBJ2-7	TRBD2	TRBV6-5	CASSPRLAHEQYF	TGTGCCAGCAGTCCCCGACTAGCCCACGAGCAGTACTTC
.	TRBJ2-1	TRBD2	TRBV6-5	CASRGTTSNEQFF	TGTGCCAGCAGAGGGACTACGTCCAATGAGCAGTTCTTC
.	TRBJ1-2	.	TRBV12-3/TRBV12-4	CASSLGGSGYTF	TGTGCCAGCAGTTTAGGCGGCTCTGGCTACACCTTC
.	TRBJ1-1	.	TRBV7-3	CASSERQENTEAFF	TGTGCCAGCAGCGAACGGCAGGAGAACACTGAAGCTTTCTTT
.	TRBJ2-3	.	TRBV4-1	CASSQEHSGSTDTQYF	TGCGCCAGCAGCCAAGAACATAGCGGAAGCACAGATACGCAGTATTTT
.	TRBJ1-1	.	TRBV2	CASTKEGRNTEAFF	TGTGCCAGCACTAAAGAGGGCCGGAACACTGAAGCTTTCTTT
.	TRBJ1-5	.	TRBV5-5	CASSLVGGNDQPQHF	TGTGCCAGCAGCTTGGTTGGCGGGAACGATCAGCCCCAGCATTTT
.	TRBJ2-1	.	TRBV3-1/TRBV3-2	CASSQAQGGNEQFF	TGTGCCAGCAGCCAAGCACAGGGAGGGAATGAGCAGTTCTTC
.	TRBJ2-3	.	TRBV7-2	CASSPPSTDTQYF	TGTGCCAGCAGCCCCCCTAGCACAGATACGCAGTATTTT
.	TRBJ2-7	.	TRBV19	CASSAQGGPYEQYF	TGTGCCAGTAGTGCGCAGGGGGGACCCTACGAGCAGTACTTC
.	TRBJ1-2	.	TRBV30	CAWRVPDGYTF	TGTGCCTGGAGGGTCCCGGATGGCTACACCTTC
.	TRBJ1-1	TRBD1	TRBV20-1	CSASRQGATEAFF	TGCAGTGCTAGTCGACAGGGCGCGACTGAAGCTTTCTTT
.	TRBJ2-1	.	TRBV7-3	CASAQGSEQFF	TGTGCCAGCGCTCAGGGAAGCGAGCAGTTCTTC
.	TRBJ1-1	.	TRBV6-4	CASSEWGRGSTEAFF	TGTGCCAGCAGTGAGTGGGGGCGCGGGAGCACTGAAGCTTTCTTT
.	TRBJ1-2	TRBD1	TRBV2	CASSEQGGIYGYTF	TGTGCCAGCAGTGAACAGGGGGGTATCTATGGCTACACCTTC
.	TRBJ2-7	.	TRBV9	CASSRDKAHAQYF	TGTGCCAGCAGCCGGGACAAGGCCCATGCGCAGTACTTC
few	TRBJ1-1	TRBD1	TRBV30	CAWRWTGGNTEAFF	TGTGCCTGGAGATGGACAGGGGGGAACACTGAAGCTTTCTTT
.	TRBJ1-2	.	TRBV5-6	CASSLQQLRIF	TGTGCCAGCAGCTTGCAACAGCTTAGGATCTTC
.	TRBJ1-4	.	TRBV2	CASTVAGADEKLFF	TGTGCCAGCACCGTCGCGGGGGCAGATGAAAAACTGTTTTTT
.	TRBJ1-6	TRBD1	TRBV3-1/TRBV3-2	CASSRDRGSGPLHF	TGTGCCAGCAGCCGAGACAGGGGTTCTGGACCCCTCCACTTT
once	TRBJ2-3	.	TRBV19	CASSMTRESTDTQYF	TGTGCCAGTAGTATGACTAGGGAAAGCACAGATACGCAGTATTTT
once	TRBJ2-3	TRBD2	TRBV5-1	CATSTSGGSTDTQYF	TGCGCCACTTCGACTAGCGGGGGGAGCACAGATACGCAGTATTTT
.	TRBJ1-4	.	TRBV30	CAWSRPNEKLFF	TGTGCCTGGAGCCGTCCTAATGAAAAACTGTTTTTT